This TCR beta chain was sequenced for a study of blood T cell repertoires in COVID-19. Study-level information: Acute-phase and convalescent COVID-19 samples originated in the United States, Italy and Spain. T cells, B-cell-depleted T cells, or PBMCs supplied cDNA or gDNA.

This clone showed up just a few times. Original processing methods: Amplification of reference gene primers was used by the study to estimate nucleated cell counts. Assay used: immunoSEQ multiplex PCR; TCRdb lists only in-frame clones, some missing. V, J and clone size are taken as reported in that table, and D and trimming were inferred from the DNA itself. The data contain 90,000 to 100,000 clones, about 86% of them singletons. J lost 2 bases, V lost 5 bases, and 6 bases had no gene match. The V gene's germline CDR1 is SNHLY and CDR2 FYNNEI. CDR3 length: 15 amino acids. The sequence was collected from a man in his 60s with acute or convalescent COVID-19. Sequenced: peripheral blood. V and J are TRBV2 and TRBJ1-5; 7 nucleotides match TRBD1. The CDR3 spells CASSSLGTGNQPQHF. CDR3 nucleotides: TGTGCCAGCAGTTCGCTAGGGACAGGCAATCAGCCCCAGCATTTT.